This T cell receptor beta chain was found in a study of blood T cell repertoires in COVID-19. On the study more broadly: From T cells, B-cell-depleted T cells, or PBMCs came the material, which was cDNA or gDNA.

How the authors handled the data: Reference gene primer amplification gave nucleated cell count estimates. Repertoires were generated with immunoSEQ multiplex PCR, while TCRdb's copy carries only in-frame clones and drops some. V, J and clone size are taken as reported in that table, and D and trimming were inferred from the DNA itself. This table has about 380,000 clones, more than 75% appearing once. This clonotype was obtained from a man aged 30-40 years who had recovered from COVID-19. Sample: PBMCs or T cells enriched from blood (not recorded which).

The CDR3 DNA follows: TGCAGCGTTGAAGGGGGGCTAACAGGGGGCGCAAAGACCCAGTACTTC. This translates into CSVEGGLTGGAKTQYF. The genes are TRBV29-1 and TRBJ2-5; 9 bases match TRBD1. J lost 6 bases, V lost 1 base, and 12 bases had no gene match. Germline values: CDR1 SQVTM, CDR2 ANQGSEA. The CDR3 extends over 16 amino acids. Combining the CDR3 with reference TRBV29-1 and TRBJ2-5 gives the whole variable domain SAVISQKPSRDICQRGTSLTIQCQVDSQVTMMFWYRQQPGQSLTLIATANQGSEATYESGFVIDKFPISRPNLTFSTLTVSNMSPEDSSIYLCSVEGGLTGGAKTQYFGPGTRLLVL.